A single sample is the source of the 4 T cell receptor beta chains below, sequenced in a study of T cell responses to AZD1222 COVID-19 vaccine. Method: immunoSEQ multiplex PCR; TCRdb's copy keeps in-frame clones and lacks some. The top ten clones hold 5.1% of a sample with 120,000 to 150,000 clones, around 93% of them seen once. This specimen was peripheral blood, taken on day 0 of AZD1222 vaccination. Every receptor here comes from an adult in good health.

This clone was detected only a few times. This rearrangement joins TRBV7-2 to TRBJ1-1; D ambiguous. The germline V gene encodes CDR1 SGHTA and CDR2 FQGNSA. Trimming removed 9 bases from V and 4 bases from J, with 12 bases in between. This CDR3 contains 12 residues. This CDR3 is CASTVGVTEAFF. CDR3 nucleotides: TGTGCCAGTACCGTTGGGGTCACTGAAGCTTTCTTT.

Worth noting for this clone: Other DNA sequences in the same sample also yield this CDR3. The chain recombines TRBV9 with TRBJ2-7, with D tentatively TRBD1 (5 bases). With 0 bases removed from V and 3 bases from J, the gap between germline ends came to 10 bases. From germline, CDR1 is SGDLS and CDR2 YYNGEE. There are 14 residues in the CDR3. The CDR3 DNA follows: TGTGCCAGCAGCGTAGCCCAGGGTATCTACGAGCAGTACTTC. This translates into CASSVAQGIYEQYF.

For the CDR3, the DNA is TGTGCCAGCAGCTTAGGAGGTAGTCGCCCTGGTGCGGCAGAGCAGTTCTTC. The encoded protein is CASSLGGSRPGAAEQFF. This chain joins TRBV7-2 and TRBJ2-1; D is undetermined. CDR1 and CDR2 from the germline V gene are SGHTA and FQGNSA. V lost 1 base, J lost 10 bases, and 23 bases lay in between. The CDR3 loop spans 17 amino acids. Full variable domain (outside the CDR3, taken from reference TRBV7-2 and TRBJ2-1): GAGVSQSPSNKVTEKGKDVELRCDPISGHTALYWYRQSLGQGLEFLIYFQGNSAPDKSGLPSDRFSAERTGGSVSTLTIQRTQQEDSAVYLCASSLGGSRPGAAEQFFGPGTRLTVL.

This sequence joins TRBV5-4 and TRBJ2-7; TRBD1 might be the D (7 bases). The V gene lost 4 bases and the J gene lost 4 bases, with 12 bases spanning the gap. This CDR3 is 13 amino acids long. Germline V gene lookup returns CDR1 SGHNT and CDR2 YYREEE (reference sequence). The CDR3 DNA reads as TGTGCCAGCAGCGGGCGGGACAGATACGAGCAGTACTTC. It translates to CASSGRDRYEQYF.